The 27 T cell receptor beta chains given below trace back to one sample, sequenced in a study of CXCR3-negative and CXCR3-positive naive CD8 T cells. The libraries of TRB cDNA were prepared using 5' RACE with UMI labels. TCRdb reprocessed the 5' RACE reads and stores each CDR3 protein as one record, lacking DNA. The repertoire shows about 130,000 distinct CDR3 sequences; the top ten hold roughly 0.31%. Sequenced material: naive CXCR3- CD8+ T cells from blood. Subset indicated: CD45RO-CCR7+CD27+CD95- naive CD8+ T cells lacking CXCR3 (TNR3-). These receptors all stem from a human donor in good health. Some clones in this sample may be carry-over from other donors' samples.

The chain is built from TRBV5-6 and TRBJ2-5. The CDR3 has 14 residues. Germline lookup yields CDR1 SGHDT and CDR2 YYEEEE. CDR3 protein: CASSLSAIEETQYF.

V usage is TRBV6-5 and J usage is TRBJ2-7; TCRdb names TRBD1, which stays unverified in the absence of DNA. The CDR3 is made up of 12 amino acids. Germline lookup yields CDR1 MNHEY and CDR2 SVGAGI. CDR3 loop: CASSTPGYEQYF.

The J gene is TRBJ1-5, the V gene TRBV15. CDR1 and CDR2 from the germline V gene are LNHNV and YYDKDF (reference sequence). The CDR3 is 16 amino acids. CDR3 loop: CATNSRRTETNQPQHF.

The chain couples TRBV7-6 to TRBJ2-7; the D gene TCRdb calls, TRBD1, cannot be checked with no DNA. Germline-derived CDR1 and CDR2 are SGHVS and FNYEAQ. CDR3 length: 15 amino acids. The CDR3 is CASALAGAYSYEQYF.

V gene TRBV6-1 combines with J gene TRBJ1-2; there is no DNA to check the TCRdb D call of TRBD1. The CDR3 runs to 16 residues. The germline V gene has CDR1 MNHNS and CDR2 SASEGT. CDR3 sequence reads: CASSTGQLRGNYGYTF.

The chain has TRBV20-1 and TRBJ1-1; TCRdb outputs TRBD1, but without DNA this stays unchecked. Germline V gene sequence: CDR1 DFQATT, CDR2 SNEGSKA (reference sequence). The CDR3 has 14 amino acids. This chain's CDR3 is CSATIRDRNTEAFF.

The gene calls are TRBV5-1 and TRBJ2-7; TCRdb names TRBD2, which stays unverified in the absence of DNA. Germline V gene sequence: CDR1 SGHRS, CDR2 YFSETQ. The CDR3 contains 16 residues. This CDR3 is CASSLVSGTSVYEQYF.

The chain joins TRBV28 to TRBJ2-5; the D call of TRBD2 rests on TCRdb alone, since no DNA is present to check it. This CDR3 is 19 amino acids long. Germline V gene sequence: CDR1 MDHEN, CDR2 SYDVKM. The CDR3 region is CASSTVAGSGPEVRETQYF.

The rearrangement links TRBV24-1 to TRBJ2-1; TCRdb names TRBD1, which stays unverified in the absence of DNA. CDR1 and CDR2 (germline): KGHDR, SFDVKD. This CDR3 spans 12 amino acids. The CDR3 loop is CATSDLDREQFF.

The chain combines TRBV4-1 with TRBJ1-1. Germline V gives CDR1 MGHRA, CDR2 YSYEKL. This CDR3 comprises 13 residues. CDR3 in amino acids: CASSQSSNTEAFF.

The V call is TRBV5-1, the J call TRBJ1-1. Germline V gene data show CDR1 as SGHRS and CDR2 as YFSETQ. This CDR3 comprises 16 residues. The CDR3 loop is CASSLAHGSMNTEAFF.

The chain employs TRBV28 and TRBJ1-1; TCRdb's D call of TRBD1 is untestable without DNA. Germline V gives CDR1 MDHEN, CDR2 SYDVKM. This CDR3 is built from 17 residues. CDR3 sequence: CASRRGQGAISNTEAFF. Using reference TRBV28 and TRBJ1-1 for the parts outside the CDR3, the full variable domain is DVKVTQSSRYLVKRTGEKVFLECVQDMDHENMFWYRQDPGLGLRLIYFSYDVKMKEKGDIPEGYSVSREKKERFSLILESASTNQTSMYLCASRRGQGAISNTEAFFGQGTRLTVV.

J is TRBJ2-7 and V is TRBV29-1. The CDR3 has 13 amino acids. Per the germline V gene, CDR1 is SQVTM and CDR2 is ANQGSEA. The CDR3 loop is CSVRDSDSYEQYF.

The chain employs TRBV7-8 and TRBJ1-2. CDR1 and CDR2 from the germline V gene are SGHVS and FQNEAQ. The CDR3 covers 17 residues. CDR3 in amino acids: CASSLGGGLLSNYGYTF.

The CDR3 sequence: CASSLMASGYNEQFF. This chain links TRBV7-3 with TRBJ2-1; the TCRdb call, TRBD2, lacks DNA for checking. CDR1 and CDR2 from the germline V gene are SGHTA and FQGTGA. The CDR3 consists of 15 residues.

The chain links TRBV29-1 to TRBJ2-4. The CDR3 sequence is 13 residues long. Germline-derived CDR1 and CDR2 are SQVTM and ANQGSEA. CDR3 protein: CSAHEVAKNIQYF.

The chain has TRBV20-1 and TRBJ2-3. Germline V gene sequence: CDR1 DFQATT, CDR2 SNEGSKA (reference sequence). This CDR3 contains 12 residues. CDR3 protein: CSARPGGDTQYF.

This chain links TRBV5-1 with TRBJ1-1. The CDR3 extends over 15 amino acids. The V gene's germline CDR1 is SGHRS and CDR2 YFSETQ. CDR3 sequence reads: CASSIDPGSNTEAFF.

This chain uses TRBV29-1 with TRBJ2-1; TCRdb returns TRBD2, unconfirmable since there is no DNA. Germline CDR1 and CDR2: SQVTM and ANQGSEA. The CDR3 spans 14 residues. CDR3 amino acids: CSVETASGTYEQFF.

The genes are TRBV9 and TRBJ2-1; TCRdb gives TRBD1 as the D gene, but with no DNA this cannot be confirmed. Germline V gives CDR1 SGDLS, CDR2 YYNGEE. The CDR3 runs to 13 residues. CDR3 in amino acids: CASSVVGANEQFF.

The V call is TRBV6-4, the J call TRBJ1-1. This CDR3 comprises 14 residues. Germline CDR1 and CDR2: MRHNA and SNTAGT. The CDR3 region is CASSDSWGSTEAFF.

The rearrangement joins TRBV29-1 to TRBJ2-3; without DNA, the TCRdb call of TRBD1 cannot be checked. Germline V CDR1 and CDR2: SQVTM, ANQGSEA. The CDR3 contains 13 residues. CDR3: CSVVGGASDTQYF.

V usage is TRBV2 and J usage is TRBJ2-1; with no DNA, the TCRdb D assignment of TRBD1 cannot be verified. This CDR3 comprises 15 residues. The germline gives CDR1 SNHLY, CDR2 FYNNEI. The CDR3 loop reads CASSEIGGVYNEQFF.

The chain links TRBV28 to TRBJ1-1. Germline loops: CDR1 MDHEN, CDR2 SYDVKM. The CDR3 loop spans 12 amino acids. CDR3 region: CASSLKGREAFF.

V gene TRBV30 combines with J gene TRBJ1-6; as DNA is missing, the TRBD1 call by TCRdb cannot be tested. This CDR3 has 19 residues. In germline, CDR1 is GTSNPN, CDR2 SVGIG (reference sequence). The CDR3 sequence: CAWRKTDRPTSSYNSPLHF.

This chain joins TRBV14 and TRBJ2-1; TCRdb proposes TRBD1, but this gene call is untestable without DNA. The germline V gene has CDR1 SGHDN and CDR2 FVKESK. CDR3 length: 14 residues. This chain's CDR3 is CASSQAGGYGEQFF.

The chain carries TRBV6-2 or TRBV6-3 and TRBJ1-5; the D call from TCRdb, TRBD1, cannot be confirmed without DNA. The CDR3 has 11 amino acids. CDR1 is MNHEY and CDR2 is SVGEGT in the germline V gene. This CDR3 is CASSLGAQEHF.